Below are 31 T cell receptor beta chains sequenced from a single sample in a study of T cell repertoires in cytomegalovirus infection. From the reads, TCRdb called clonotypes with MiXCR, one entry per CDR3 protein. Here the sample spans hundreds of thousands of distinct CDR3 sequences, approximately 31% being singletons. The sample consisted of PBMCs. Receptor source: a human donor in good health (CMV status not recorded). Some clones in this sample may be carry-over from other donors' samples.

The V call is TRBV2, the J call TRBJ1-1; no clear D. The V end lost 2 bases, the J end lost 7 bases, and 23 bases lay between the germline ends. The CDR3 runs to 17 residues. Germline V gene sequence: CDR1 SNHLY, CDR2 FYNNEI. CDR3 loop: CASSETPRAPTNIEAFF. The CDR3 DNA reads TGTGCCAGCAGTGAAACCCCCCGTGCCCCCACAAATATTGAAGCTTTCTTT. The complete variable domain, with remaining parts taken from reference TRBV2 and TRBJ1-1, reads EPEVTQTPSHQVTQMGQEVILRCVPISNHLYFYWYRQILGQKVEFLVSFYNNEISEKSEIFDDQFSVERPDGSNFTLKIRSTKLEDSAMYFCASSETPRAPTNIEAFFGQGTRLTVV.

The chain combines TRBV4-2 with TRBJ1-3; 7 bases align to TRBD1. CDR3 length equals 15 residues. From germline, CDR1 is LGHNA and CDR2 YNFKEQ. The trim removed 1 base at V and 2 bases at J, leaving 2 bases unmatched. In DNA, the CDR3 is TGTGCCAGCAGCCAAGGGGACAGCACTGGAAACACCATATATTTT. Its translation: CASSQGDSTGNTIYF.

This clonotype occurred many times. This chain joins TRBV7-6 and TRBJ2-1; TRBD1 matches 9 bases. Per germline, CDR1 SGHVS and CDR2 FNYEAQ. The CDR3 runs 18 residues. The V gene end was trimmed by 5 bases and the J gene end by 0 bases; junction bases not matched to a gene: 11. CDR3 bases: TGTGCCAGCAGCCGATTCTCCCCGGGACAGGGCTCCTACAATGAGCAGTTCTTC. The encoded protein is CASSRFSPGQGSYNEQFF.

A word on this clonotype: Given a much more abundant clone one base away, this may be a read error. The J gene is TRBJ2-7, the V gene TRBV15; 8 bases are a match to TRBD2. The CDR3 spans 17 residues. Germline assignment: CDR1 LNHNV and CDR2 YYDKDF (reference sequence). V lost 0 bases to trimming and J lost 3 bases; unmatched junction nucleotides: 10. CDR3 residues: CATSRDRVGGGYYEQYF. Written as DNA, the CDR3 is TGTGCCACCAGCAGAGATCGAGTAGGCGGGGGGTACTACGAGCAGTACTTC.

V is TRBV19 and J is TRBJ1-1; D is ambiguous. Trimming took 3 bases from V and 6 from J, leaving 8 bases between them. The CDR3 runs 12 residues. Germline CDR1 LNHDA, CDR2 SQIVND (reference sequence). CDR3 in amino acids: CASSMRTAEAFF. The CDR3 nucleotides read TGTGCCAGTAGTATGCGGACCGCTGAAGCTTTCTTT. The whole variable domain, filled in from reference TRBV19 and TRBJ1-1, reads DGGITQSPKYLFRKEGQNVTLSCEQNLNHDAMYWYRQDPGQGLRLIYYSQIVNDFQKGDIAEGYSVSREKKESFPLTVTSAQKNPTAFYLCASSMRTAEAFFGQGTRLTVV.

As for this clonotype: It may be a read error: a sequence one base away is much more abundant. V usage is TRBV7-9 and J usage is TRBJ1-6; D perhaps matches TRBD1 (6 bases). The CDR3 runs 14 residues. Germline CDR1 SEHNR, CDR2 FQNEAQ (reference sequence). The CDR3 here is CVSSQGISDSPLHF. The CDR3, as DNA: TGTGTCAGCAGCCAGGGGATTTCAGATTCACCCCTCCACTTT.

This clonotype was seen more than once but under ten times. This rearrangement joins TRBV7-9 to TRBJ2-7; D possibly corresponds to TRBD1 (5 bases). Between the trimmed V and J ends, which lost 5 bases and 3 bases, there was a span of 14 bases. Germline values: CDR1 SEHNR, CDR2 FQNEAQ (reference sequence). The length of the CDR3 is 14 residues. The chain's CDR3 is CASSEATRGYEQYF. The CDR3 DNA sequence: TGTGCCAGCAGCGAAGCGACAAGGGGCTACGAGCAGTACTTC.

The rearrangement joins TRBV27 to TRBJ1-4; D not certain. Per the germline V gene, CDR1 is MNHEY and CDR2 is SMNVEV (reference sequence). The CDR3 length is 12 residues. Deletions cut 6 bases from V and 12 bases from J, with 14 bases between. CDR3 coding DNA: TGTGCCAGCAGCGACCCAGGCAGGCAACTGTTTTTT. Translation gives CASSDPGRQLFF.

This clonotype was counted at least ten times. V gene TRBV7-6 combines with J gene TRBJ2-2; 7 bases align to TRBD2. V lost 6 bases, J lost 6 bases, and 16 bases stayed unmatched. Per the germline V gene, CDR1 is SGHVS and CDR2 is FNYEAQ. The CDR3 sequence is 17 residues long. CDR3 residues: CASRQTPLAINPGELFF. Here the CDR3 DNA reads TGTGCCAGCAGGCAAACACCACTAGCGATCAATCCCGGGGAGCTGTTTTTT.

V gene TRBV28 combines with J gene TRBJ2-5, with unresolved D. The V and J ends lost 8 bases and 2 bases respectively, with 9 bases between them. CDR3 length: 12 amino acids. Germline CDR1 and CDR2: MDHEN and SYDVKM. The CDR3 DNA is TGTGCCAGCCGAGGCAGTCAAGAGACCCAGTACTTC. It codes for CASRGSQETQYF.

This clonotype appeared a few times. This chain joins TRBV24-1 and TRBJ2-3; TRBD1 matches 8 bases. The CDR3 is 16 residues long. Germline lookup yields CDR1 KGHDR and CDR2 SFDVKD. With 1 base clipped from V and 4 bases from J, the junction kept 6 bases outside the gene matches. The CDR3 loop is CATSDFSGGIPDTQYF. The CDR3 region has the DNA TGTGCCACCAGTGATTTTTCAGGGGGCATCCCAGATACGCAGTATTTT.

The genes are TRBV12-3 or TRBV12-4 and TRBJ2-2, with D hard to call. This CDR3 has 13 amino acids. Trimming took off 4 bases at V and 7 bases at J, with 10 bases between the two ends. CDR3 bases: TGTGCCAGCAGTTCGGTGCACGGCGGGGAGCTGTTTTTT. Amino acid sequence: CASSSVHGGELFF.

The chain links TRBV20-1 to TRBJ2-7; the D call may be TRBD1 or TRBD2 (5 bases each). The germline gives CDR1 DFQATT, CDR2 SNEGSKA (reference sequence). The V and J ends lost 1 base and 0 bases respectively, with 7 bases between them. This CDR3 has 13 residues. The CDR3: CSARGGSSYEQYF. The CDR3 DNA is TGCAGTGCTAGAGGGGGGAGCTCCTACGAGCAGTACTTC.

This clonotype was counted between two and nine times. The chain joins TRBV5-1 to TRBJ1-6; 9 nucleotides agree with TRBD1. This CDR3 spans 18 amino acids. Germline V gene lookup returns CDR1 SGHRS and CDR2 YFSETQ. Trimming removed 4 bases from V and 1 base from J; junction bases left unmatched: 9. CDR3 protein: CASSPAAGTGSYNSPLHF. CDR3 bases: TGCGCCAGCAGCCCGGCCGCCGGGACAGGGTCCTATAATTCACCCCTCCACTTT.

V and J are TRBV13 and TRBJ1-1; tentatively, D is TRBD1 (6 bases). The CDR3 consists of 15 residues. Deletions cut 5 bases from V and 3 bases from J, with 16 bases between. Germline V gene lookup returns CDR1 PRHDT and CDR2 FYEKMQ (reference sequence). This CDR3 reads CASSKGGRGDTEAFF. The CDR3 nucleotides read TGTGCCAGCAGCAAAGGGGGGCGAGGAGACACTGAAGCTTTCTTT.

Remarks on this clonotype: This could be a read error, since a much larger clone is one nucleotide away. V is TRBV7-6 and J is TRBJ2-5; D gene uncertain. Germline CDR1 is SGHVS and CDR2 is FNYEAQ. CDR3 length equals 15 residues. This chain's CDR3 is CASSLGRGVQETQYF. CDR3 DNA: TGTGCTAGCAGCTTGGGTAGAGGAGTACAAGAGACCCAGTACTTC.

The rearrangement links TRBV12-3 or TRBV12-4 to TRBJ2-1; TRBD1 agrees at 11 bases. The CDR3 consists of 19 residues. J lost 5 bases, V lost 3 bases, and 15 bases had no gene match. CDR3 in amino acids: CASSFTGTGGEPGNNEQFF. In DNA form, the CDR3 reads TGTGCCAGCAGTTTTACCGGGACAGGGGGTGAGCCGGGGAACAATGAGCAGTTCTTC.

V usage is TRBV4-1 and J usage is TRBJ1-3; the D gene is possibly TRBD1 (5 bases). The CDR3 spans 16 residues. Germline CDR1 is MGHRA and CDR2 is YSYEKL. V was shortened by 1 base and J by 0 bases, with 10 bases between the two germline ends. CDR3 region: CASSQGWGSSGNTIYF. DNA of the CDR3: TGCGCCAGCAGCCAAGGGTGGGGCTCCTCTGGAAACACCATATATTTT.

This clonotype was seen at least ten times. The V gene is TRBV19, the J gene TRBJ2-7; D may be TRBD1 or TRBD2 (5 bases each). Germline CDR1 is LNHDA and CDR2 is SQIVND (reference sequence). V was shortened by 5 bases and J by 5 bases, with 7 bases between the two germline ends. The CDR3 is 11 residues long. CDR3 region: CASSRGHEQYF. The CDR3 DNA is TGTGCCAGTAGTCGGGGACACGAGCAGTACTTC.

The chain couples TRBV2 to TRBJ1-3; a possible D gene is TRBD1 (6 bases). Trimming cost V 6 bases and J 0 bases, with 15 bases left between them. Per the germline V gene, CDR1 is SNHLY and CDR2 is FYNNEI. The length of the CDR3 is 16 residues. The CDR3 is CASSAGHAVSGNTIYF. The CDR3 nucleotides read TGTGCCAGCAGCGCGGGACACGCAGTCTCTGGAAACACCATATATTTT.

Turning to this clonotype: Possible read error: a much larger clone is one base away. As the CDR3 is not closed by the conserved phenylalanine or tryptophan, this likely results from a read error. V usage is TRBV7-6 and J usage is TRBJ1-5; a possible D gene is TRBD1 (5 bases). CDR1 is SGHVS and CDR2 is FNYEAQ in the germline V gene. The CDR3 length is 13 residues. V shed 4 bases and J shed 3 bases, with 7 bases lying between them. This chain's CDR3 is CASSYGHNQPQHV. CDR3 bases: TGTGCCAGCAGCTACGGACACAATCAGCCCCAGCATGTT.

This clonotype was counted a few times. The chain uses TRBV23-1 and TRBJ2-7, with D tentatively TRBD1 (5 bases). TRBV23-1 is reported as an ORF; its role is uncertain. This CDR3 is built from 15 residues. V dropped 1 base and J dropped 3 bases, with 13 bases sitting between them. In DNA form, the CDR3 reads TGCGCCAGCAGTCAATTCCTAGGGGTCGACTACGAGCAGTACTTC. This gives the protein CASSQFLGVDYEQYF.

The rearrangement joins TRBV4-2 to TRBJ2-3; D ambiguous. Between the trimmed V and J ends, which lost 0 bases and 6 bases, there was a span of 13 bases. Germline CDR1 and CDR2: LGHNA and YNFKEQ. CDR3 length equals 15 residues. CDR3 sequence reads: CASSQEVSRRDTQYF. CDR3 bases: TGTGCCAGCAGCCAAGAGGTCTCGCGCCGGGATACGCAGTATTTT.

V gene TRBV7-9 combines with J gene TRBJ2-1; TRBD1 or TRBD2 may be the D gene (5 bases each). Trimming left V 4 bases short and J 6 bases short, with 13 bases between. Germline V gene lookup returns CDR1 SEHNR and CDR2 FQNEAQ (reference sequence). This CDR3 spans 14 amino acids. The CDR3 region has the DNA TGTGCCAGCAGCTGGACAAGGGGACCCAATGAGCAGTTCTTC. Protein product: CASSWTRGPNEQFF. Full variable domain (outside the CDR3, taken from reference TRBV7-9 and TRBJ2-1): DTGVSQNPRHKITKRGQNVTFRCDPISEHNRLYWYRQTLGQGPEFLTYFQNEAQLEKSRLLSDRFSAERPKGSFSTLEIQRTEQGDSAMYLCASSWTRGPNEQFFGPGTRLTVL.

Ten or more counts support this clonotype. The CDR3 region is CASSLKAGDNEQFF. For the CDR3, the DNA is TGTGCCAGCAGCTTAAAAGCGGGGGACAATGAGCAGTTCTTC. J is TRBJ2-1 and V is TRBV7-6; TRBD2 matches at 8 bases. The ends lost 2 bases at V and 5 bases at J; junction bases unmatched: 2. Germline V CDR1 and CDR2: SGHVS, FNYEAQ. The CDR3 runs to 14 residues. Full variable domain (outside the CDR3, taken from reference TRBV7-6 and TRBJ2-1): GAGVSQSPRYKVTKRGQDVALRCDPISGHVSLYWYRQALGQGPEFLTYFNYEAQQDKSGLPNDRFSAERPEGSISTLTIQRTEQRDSAMYRCASSLKAGDNEQFFGPGTRLTVL.

This clonotype has at least ten counts. V is TRBV7-8 and J is TRBJ1-5; tentatively, D is TRBD1 (6 bases). This CDR3 is built from 14 residues. V gave up 9 bases and J gave up 0 bases, with 12 bases separating them. CDR1 and CDR2 from the germline V gene are SGHVS and FQNEAQ. CDR3 region: CASSAGVSNQPQHF. The CDR3 nucleotides read TGTGCCAGTTCCGCAGGGGTTAGCAATCAGCCCCAGCATTTT.

V usage is TRBV25-1 and J usage is TRBJ2-3, with D unclear. The germline V gene has CDR1 MGHDK and CDR2 SYGVNS. CDR3 length equals 15 residues. V lost 4 bases and J lost 0, with 11 bases in between. In DNA, the CDR3 is TGTGCCAGCAGTGGCCGAGGTTATAGCACAGATACGCAGTATTTT. It translates to CASSGRGYSTDTQYF.

CDR3 sequence: CASRRDTTQYF. CDR3 DNA: TGTGCCAGCCGGCGGGACACCACGCAGTATTTT. This rearrangement joins TRBV2 to TRBJ2-3; TRBD1 or TRBD2 may be the D gene (6 bases each). From germline, CDR1 is SNHLY and CDR2 FYNNEI. This CDR3 region has 11 residues. Trimming cost V 8 bases and J 9 bases, with 12 bases left between them.

V gene TRBV12-3 or TRBV12-4 combines with J gene TRBJ1-4, with TRBD1 as a possible D gene (5 bases). This CDR3 has 18 amino acids. V was cut by 4 bases and J by 3 bases, with 21 bases left in between. The CDR3 DNA reads TGTGCCAGCAGTTCGTATACAGGCGGGGTGCTGGCTAATGAAAAACTGTTTTTT. This codes for CASSSYTGGVLANEKLFF.

With respect to this clonotype: This could be a read error, since a much larger clone is one nucleotide away. The rearrangement links TRBV6-6 to TRBJ2-3; no definite D call. The germline CDR1 and CDR2 sequences are MNHNY and SVGAGI (reference sequence). The CDR3 runs 15 residues. The CDR3 nucleotides are TGTGACAGCAGTTACGGTGCCTTCGGCACAGATACGCAGTATTTT. As protein: CDSSYGAFGTDTQYF.

This clonotype was found many times. The chain couples TRBV7-9 to TRBJ2-3; possibly TRBD2 for D (6 bases). CDR3 length equals 15 residues. In germline, CDR1 is SEHNR, CDR2 FQNEAQ (reference sequence). The ends were cut back, 5 bases at V and 0 bases at J, with 12 bases in the middle. DNA for the CDR3: TGTGCCAGCAGCCCTGGGACTGAGAGCACAGATACGCAGTATTTT. This sequence encodes CASSPGTESTDTQYF. Full variable domain (missing parts from reference TRBV7-9 and TRBJ2-3): DTGVSQNPRHKITKRGQNVTFRCDPISEHNRLYWYRQTLGQGPEFLTYFQNEAQLEKSRLLSDRFSAERPKGSFSTLEIQRTEQGDSAMYLCASSPGTESTDTQYFGPGTRLTVL.